The sequence of this T cell receptor (beta chain) was determined in a study of blood T cell repertoires in COVID-19 (dated by TCRdb to between 2020 and 2021). Background for the entire study: Samples from collaborators originated in the United States, Italy and Spain and spanned both the acute and convalescent phases of COVID-19. The material from the prospective study consisted of cDNA or gDNA derived from T cells, B-cell-depleted T cells, or PBMCs. The dataset comprised deeply sampled blood TCRbeta repertoires from subjects exposed to, actively infected with, or recovered from COVID-19. The repertoires were released in a freely available public database intended as a resource for research on the immune response to SARS-CoV-2. Samples were obtained from the ongoing ImmuneRACE study (first 160 participants) and from some 1,300 subjects provided by 6 global collaborators. A de-identified subject ID, COVID-19 status, age in years and sex were almost always included in the sample metadata. Where HLA class I and class II types were available, the types were taken from metadata supplied by the sample provider, not from assay-based typing.

The CDR3 spans 16 residues, from the cysteine through the phenylalanine. Only the CDR3 region is kept as DNA, spanning 48 bases read in frame from base 1. Trimming removed 3 bases from V and 0 bases from J; the gene matches leave 7 bases unexplained. Per the germline V gene, LGHNA is the CDR1 and YSLEER is the CDR2. A note on this clone: Its antigen remains unidentified. No base-level quality is on record; no much larger clone is a single base apart.

TCRbeta CDR3 regions were amplified from genomic DNA using the immunoSEQ Assay, a bias-controlled multiplex PCR. The paper's processing steps were these. Nucleated cell counts per sample were estimated from amplification of reference gene primers within the assay. Sequence reads were collapsed and filtered to measure the absolute abundance of every unique TCRbeta CDR3 rearrangement. For each sample, productive Simpson clonality was calculated as the square root of Simpson's diversity index over productive rearrangements. TCRdb took over this immuneACCESS table, retaining in-frame rearrangements with V and J assigned. Such tables are incomplete; in checked studies, under half of the missing clones stem from an unresolved V gene, and the remainder is unexplained. V and J calls and clone size follow that table, whereas D and trimming were derived from the DNA. The sample profile shows 70,000 or so clones; 70% to 75% of them were found once. The ten largest account for about 21% of the sample.

Whole blood was collected in K2EDTA tubes by collaborating institutions according to the institutions' own protocols. Collaborator samples were shipped for TCRbeta analysis as frozen whole blood, isolated PBMCs, or DNA extracted from either sample type. On the study overall, not on this receptor specifically: The amount of clinical and demographic metadata varied by source and participant and was provided uncurated.

The source material was peripheral blood. Here the chain combines TRBV4-3 and TRBJ2-7, and TRBD2 matches 8 of the central bases. This clonotype originated in a man in his 70s with acute or convalescent COVID-19. The CDR3 protein is CASSQFSGTPSYEQYF. The nucleotide sequence reads as follows: TGCGCCAGCAGCCAGTTTAGCGGGACCCCCTCCTACGAGCAGTACTTC.